Listed below are T cell receptor beta chains from one sample, sequenced in a study of T cell clonotyping in hematopoietic cell transplantation. Data came from immunoSEQ multiplex PCR; TCRdb stores just in-frame clones and leaves some out. The top ten clones hold over 0.65% of a sample with roughly 40,000 clones, roughly 94% of them seen once. Sequenced input: peripheral blood mononuclear cells. The receptor source for this set is a woman aged 45 to 65 in good health. Some clones in this sample may be carry-over from other donors' samples. Each CDR3 is given with its conserved first and last residue. The D gene is left open where the match is weak. Expanded clones are given a class, and other clones once, few, many or no size at all.

cdr3_length	d_call	v_call	clone_size	j_call	cdr3_nt	cdr3_aa
15	.	TRBV5-1	.	TRBJ1-1	TGCGCCAGCAGCTCGGAGGCACTCAGGAACACTGAAGCTTTCTTT	CASSSEALRNTEAFF
13	.	TRBV30	.	TRBJ1-4	TGTGCCTGGAGAGGCGTTTCGAATGAAAAACTGTTTTTT	CAWRGVSNEKLFF
11	.	TRBV6-6	.	TRBJ1-2	TGTGCCAGCGGAAATTGGGCTGGCTACACCTTC	CASGNWAGYTF
17	.	TRBV15	.	TRBJ1-5	TGTGCCACCAGCAGAGATATCAGGGGTAGTAGCAATCAGCCCCAGCATTTT	CATSRDIRGSSNQPQHF
16	.	TRBV4-2	.	TRBJ2-5	TGTGCCAGCAGCCCTCTCACGGTCGGGGCGGGAGAGACCCAGTACTTC	CASSPLTVGAGETQYF
14	.	TRBV6-4	.	TRBJ2-2	TGTGCCAGCAGTGCCAGTATCAACACCGGGGAGCTGTTTTTT	CASSASINTGELFF
13	TRBD1	TRBV7-2	.	TRBJ1-3	TGTGCCAGCAGCTTAGAGGACAGGGGGGTCTCGTATTTT	CASSLEDRGVSYF
14	TRBD1	TRBV10-3	once	TRBJ1-2	TGTGCCATCAGTGAGTTGACAGGGGCGATTGGCTACACCTTC	CAISELTGAIGYTF
15	.	TRBV2	.	TRBJ2-3	TGTGCCAGCAGTGACCTAGCCCGACCGGTGGATACGCAGTATTTT	CASSDLARPVDTQYF
15	TRBD1	TRBV2	.	TRBJ1-5	TGTGCCAGCAGGGGGGACAGGGGTGGCAATCAGCCCCAGCATTTT	CASRGDRGGNQPQHF
13	.	TRBV7-7	.	TRBJ1-5	TGTGCCAGCAGCGACGGGGAGGATCAGCCCCAGCATTTT	CASSDGEDQPQHF
13	.	TRBV6-6	once	TRBJ2-7	TGTGCCGCGGGGCAGGACCTCTGGGACGAGCAGTACTTC	CAAGQDLWDEQYF
14	.	TRBV5-1	.	TRBJ2-7	TGCGCCAGCAGCTTGGTGCTAGAGGGGTACGAGCAGTACTTC	CASSLVLEGYEQYF
16	TRBD1	TRBV28	.	TRBJ2-7	TGTGCCAGCAGCGAAAATCCGACAGGGGGCGCCTACGAGCAGTACTTC	CASSENPTGGAYEQYF
16	TRBD1	TRBV6-6	.	TRBJ2-2	TGTGCCAGCACCCCCGGGACAGGGGTGAACACCGGGGAGCTGTTTTTT	CASTPGTGVNTGELFF